This entry features one T cell receptor beta chain sequence. Its target is unknown. The healthy controls were matched to patients by age and sex. The CD8+ and CD4+ T cells were isolated magnetically using a negative isolation approach, whereas the TEMRA cells were enriched by FACS. This specimen comes from a study of CD8 T cells in Susac syndrome. Overall study results and limits: The authors acknowledged that their TCR sequencing and HLA analysis involved a relatively small number of individuals.

The germline V gene has CDR1 SGDLS and CDR2 YYNGEE. V trimming: 4 bases; J trimming: 2 bases; junction bases outside the gene matches: 4. The CDR3 runs to 14 residues. About 0.45 to 1 ug RNA was reverse transcribed with random hexamers. Coverage of TCR beta CDR3 amplification by immunoSEQ multiplex PCR extended to 54 Vbeta and 13 Jbeta. TCRdb used MiXCR to reprocess the immunoSEQ multiplex PCR reads, holding one entry per CDR3 protein. The sample includes roughly 180,000 distinct CDR3 sequences, approximately 95% of them seen just once. This rearrangement joins TRBV9 to TRBJ2-7; 9 bases line up with TRBD2. This clonotype was obtained from a human donor in good health. Input material: CD4+ T cells from PBMCs. Here the CDR3 reads CASSLAGPTYEQYF. The CDR3 DNA sequence: TGTGCCAGCAGCCTAGCGGGACCAACCTACGAGCAGTACTTC.